This T cell receptor beta chain was observed in a study of blood T cell repertoires in COVID-19. This table comes from immunoSEQ multiplex PCR, and its TCRdb copy is limited to in-frame clones, with some not included. The data show 85,000 to 120,000 clones, with more than 85% seen just once and around 4.4% held by the top ten. The CDR3 totals 13 residues. Germline V CDR1 and CDR2: SGHRS, YFSETQ. Trimming removed 0 bases from V and 4 bases from J, with 7 bases in between. V and J are TRBV5-1 and TRBJ2-5; D remains unclear. This receptor was identified in a man aged 18 to 29 with acute or convalescent COVID-19. The sequenced sample consisted of peripheral blood. CDR3 nucleotides: TGCGCCAGCAGCTTGGCCATTTCAGAGACCCAGTACTTC. It specifies CASSLAISETQYF.